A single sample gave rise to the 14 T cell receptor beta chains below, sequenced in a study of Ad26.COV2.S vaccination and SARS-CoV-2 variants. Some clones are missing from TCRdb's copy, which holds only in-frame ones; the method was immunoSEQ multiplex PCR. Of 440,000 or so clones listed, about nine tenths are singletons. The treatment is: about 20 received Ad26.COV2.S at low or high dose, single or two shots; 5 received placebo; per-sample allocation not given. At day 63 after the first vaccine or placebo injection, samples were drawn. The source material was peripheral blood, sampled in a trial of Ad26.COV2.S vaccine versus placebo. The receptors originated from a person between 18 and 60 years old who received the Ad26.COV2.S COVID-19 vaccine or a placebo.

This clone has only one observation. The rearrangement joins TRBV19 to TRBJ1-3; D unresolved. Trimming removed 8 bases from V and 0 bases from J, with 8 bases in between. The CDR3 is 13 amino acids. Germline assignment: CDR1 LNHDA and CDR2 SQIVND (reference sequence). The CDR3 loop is CASGVPSGNTIYF. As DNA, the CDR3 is TGTGCCAGTGGAGTTCCCTCTGGAAACACCATATATTTT. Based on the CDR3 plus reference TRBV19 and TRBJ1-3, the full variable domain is DGGITQSPKYLFRKEGQNVTLSCEQNLNHDAMYWYRQDPGQGLRLIYYSQIVNDFQKGDIAEGYSVSREKKESFPLTVTSAQKNPTAFYLCASGVPSGNTIYFGEGSWLTVV.

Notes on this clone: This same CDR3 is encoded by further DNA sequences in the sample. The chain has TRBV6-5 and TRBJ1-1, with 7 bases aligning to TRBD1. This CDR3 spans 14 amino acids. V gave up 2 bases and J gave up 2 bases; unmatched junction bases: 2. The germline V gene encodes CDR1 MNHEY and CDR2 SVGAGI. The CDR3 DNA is TGTGCCAGCAGTTACCAGGGGGTTAACACTGAAGCTTTCTTT. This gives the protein CASSYQGVNTEAFF.

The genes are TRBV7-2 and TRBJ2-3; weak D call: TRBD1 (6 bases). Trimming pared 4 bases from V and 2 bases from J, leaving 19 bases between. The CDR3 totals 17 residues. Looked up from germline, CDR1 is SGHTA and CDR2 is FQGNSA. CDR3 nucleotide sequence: TGTGCCAGCAGCTCACAACAGGGATGGGGGCCCACAGATACGCAGTATTTT. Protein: CASSSQQGWGPTDTQYF. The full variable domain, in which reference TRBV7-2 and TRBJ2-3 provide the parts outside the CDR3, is GAGVSQSPSNKVTEKGKDVELRCDPISGHTALYWYRQSLGQGLEFLIYFQGNSAPDKSGLPSDRFSAERTGGSVSTLTIQRTQQEDSAVYLCASSSQQGWGPTDTQYFGPGTRLTVL.

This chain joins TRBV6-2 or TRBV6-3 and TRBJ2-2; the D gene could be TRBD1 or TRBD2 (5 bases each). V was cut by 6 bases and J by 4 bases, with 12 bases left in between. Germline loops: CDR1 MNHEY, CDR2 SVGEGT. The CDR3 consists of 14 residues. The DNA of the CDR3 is TGTGCCAGCAGCGAATACGGGGCCACCGGGGAGCTGTTTTTT. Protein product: CASSEYGATGELFF.

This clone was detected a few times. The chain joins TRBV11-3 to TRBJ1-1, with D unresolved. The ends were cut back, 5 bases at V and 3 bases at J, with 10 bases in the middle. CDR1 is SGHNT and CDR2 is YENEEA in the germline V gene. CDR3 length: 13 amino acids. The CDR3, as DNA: TGTGCCAGCAGCGCTAACGGGGACACTGAAGCTTTCTTT. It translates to CASSANGDTEAFF.

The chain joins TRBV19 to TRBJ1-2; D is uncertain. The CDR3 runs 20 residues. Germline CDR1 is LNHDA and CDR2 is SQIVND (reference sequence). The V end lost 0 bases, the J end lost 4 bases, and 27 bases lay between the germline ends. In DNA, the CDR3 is TGTGCCAGTAGTATAGAAGGAAGCCCCCGGCGGGTCGGTCGCCTCTATGGCTACACCTTC. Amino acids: CASSIEGSPRRVGRLYGYTF.

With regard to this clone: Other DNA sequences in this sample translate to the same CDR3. CDR3 sequence (DNA): TGTGCCAGTAGTATCCGGGGAAATCAGCCCCAGCATTTT. Its translation: CASSIRGNQPQHF. The chain employs TRBV19 and TRBJ1-5; D gene uncertain. The CDR3 is 13 residues long. Trimming removed 3 bases at V and 4 bases at J, with 7 bases between. Per the germline V gene, CDR1 is LNHDA and CDR2 is SQIVND (reference sequence). Using reference TRBV19 and TRBJ1-5 for the parts outside the CDR3, the full variable domain is DGGITQSPKYLFRKEGQNVTLSCEQNLNHDAMYWYRQDPGQGLRLIYYSQIVNDFQKGDIAEGYSVSREKKESFPLTVTSAQKNPTAFYLCASSIRGNQPQHFGDGTRLSIL.

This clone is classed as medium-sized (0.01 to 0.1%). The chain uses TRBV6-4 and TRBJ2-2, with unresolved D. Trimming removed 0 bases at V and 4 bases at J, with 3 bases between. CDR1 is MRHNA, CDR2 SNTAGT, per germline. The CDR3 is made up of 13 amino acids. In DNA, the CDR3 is TGTGCCAGCAGTGACTCCTCCACCGGGGAGCTGTTTTTT. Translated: CASSDSSTGELFF.

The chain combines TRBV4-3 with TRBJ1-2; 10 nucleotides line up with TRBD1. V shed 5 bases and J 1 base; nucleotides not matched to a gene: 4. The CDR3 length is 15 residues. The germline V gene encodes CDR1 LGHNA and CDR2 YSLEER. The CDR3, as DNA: TGCGCCAGCAGCGCGGGACAGGGGCTTAACTATGGCTACACCTTC. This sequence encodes CASSAGQGLNYGYTF.

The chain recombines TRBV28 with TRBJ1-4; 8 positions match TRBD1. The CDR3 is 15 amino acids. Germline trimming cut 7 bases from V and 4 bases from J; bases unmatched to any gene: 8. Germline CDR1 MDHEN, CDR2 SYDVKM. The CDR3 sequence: CASTSTGGDNEKLFF. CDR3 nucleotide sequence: TGTGCCAGCACCTCCACAGGGGGGGATAATGAAAAACTGTTTTTT.

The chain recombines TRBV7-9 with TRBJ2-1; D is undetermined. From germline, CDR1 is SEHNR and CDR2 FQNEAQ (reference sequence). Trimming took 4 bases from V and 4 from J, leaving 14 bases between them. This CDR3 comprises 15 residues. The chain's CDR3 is CASSSTGGSYNEQFF. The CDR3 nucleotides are TGTGCCAGCAGCTCCACGGGCGGTAGTTACAATGAGCAGTTCTTC.

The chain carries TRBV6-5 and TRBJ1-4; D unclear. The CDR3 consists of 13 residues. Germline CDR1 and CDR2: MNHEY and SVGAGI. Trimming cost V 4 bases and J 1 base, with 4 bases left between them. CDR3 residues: CASSSGTNEKLFF. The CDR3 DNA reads TGTGCCAGCAGTTCCGGAACTAATGAAAAACTGTTTTTT.

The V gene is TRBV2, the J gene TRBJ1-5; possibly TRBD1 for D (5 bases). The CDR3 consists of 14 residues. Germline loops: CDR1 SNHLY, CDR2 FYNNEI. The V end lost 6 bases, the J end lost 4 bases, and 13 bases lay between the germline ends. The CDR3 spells CASRGDSNNQPQHF. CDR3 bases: TGTGCCAGCAGGGGAGACAGCAATAATCAGCCCCAGCATTTT.

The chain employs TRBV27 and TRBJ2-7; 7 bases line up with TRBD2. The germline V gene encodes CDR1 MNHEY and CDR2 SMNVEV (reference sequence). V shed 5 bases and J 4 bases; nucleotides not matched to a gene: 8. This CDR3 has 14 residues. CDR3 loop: CASSRTSGFYEQYF. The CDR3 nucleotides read TGTGCCAGCAGTAGGACTAGTGGGTTTTACGAGCAGTACTTC.